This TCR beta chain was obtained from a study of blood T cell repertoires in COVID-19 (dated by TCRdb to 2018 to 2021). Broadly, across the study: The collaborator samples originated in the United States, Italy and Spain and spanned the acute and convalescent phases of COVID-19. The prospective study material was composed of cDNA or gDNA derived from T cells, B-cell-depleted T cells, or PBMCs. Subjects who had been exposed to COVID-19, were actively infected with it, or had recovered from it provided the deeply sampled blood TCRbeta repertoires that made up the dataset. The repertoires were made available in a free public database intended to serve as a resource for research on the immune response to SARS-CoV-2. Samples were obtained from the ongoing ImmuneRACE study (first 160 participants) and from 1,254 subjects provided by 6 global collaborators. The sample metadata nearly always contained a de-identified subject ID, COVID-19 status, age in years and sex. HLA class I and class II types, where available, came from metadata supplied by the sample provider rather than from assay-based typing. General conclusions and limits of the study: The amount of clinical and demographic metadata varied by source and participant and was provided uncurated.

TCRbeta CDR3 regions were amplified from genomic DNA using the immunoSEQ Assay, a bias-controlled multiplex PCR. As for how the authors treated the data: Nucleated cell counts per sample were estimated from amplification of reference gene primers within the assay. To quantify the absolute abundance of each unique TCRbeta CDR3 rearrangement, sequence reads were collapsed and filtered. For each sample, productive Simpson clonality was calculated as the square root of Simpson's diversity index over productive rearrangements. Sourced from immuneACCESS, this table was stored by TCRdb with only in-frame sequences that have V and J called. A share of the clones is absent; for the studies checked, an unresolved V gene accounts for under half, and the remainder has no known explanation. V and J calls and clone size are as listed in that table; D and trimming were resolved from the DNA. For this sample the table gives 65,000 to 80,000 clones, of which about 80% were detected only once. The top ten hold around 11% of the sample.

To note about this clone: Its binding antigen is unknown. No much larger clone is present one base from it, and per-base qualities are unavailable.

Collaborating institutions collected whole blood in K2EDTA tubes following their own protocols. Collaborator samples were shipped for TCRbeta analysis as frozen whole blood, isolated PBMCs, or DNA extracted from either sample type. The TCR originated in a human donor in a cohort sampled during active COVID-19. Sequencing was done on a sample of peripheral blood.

The CDR3 corresponds to CASTLGSGYGYTF. The nucleotides are TGTGCCAGCACGCTTGGCAGTGGCTATGGCTACACCTTC. The chain links TRBV2 with TRBJ1-2, with the D gene uncertain. Trimming costs V 7 bases and J 4 bases, and their ends lie 13 bases apart. Per the germline V gene, SNHLY is the CDR1 and FYNNEI is the CDR2. The CDR3 holds 13 amino acids from the cysteine to the phenylalanine. Here the CDR3 DNA is all that survives: 39 bases in frame from base 1.